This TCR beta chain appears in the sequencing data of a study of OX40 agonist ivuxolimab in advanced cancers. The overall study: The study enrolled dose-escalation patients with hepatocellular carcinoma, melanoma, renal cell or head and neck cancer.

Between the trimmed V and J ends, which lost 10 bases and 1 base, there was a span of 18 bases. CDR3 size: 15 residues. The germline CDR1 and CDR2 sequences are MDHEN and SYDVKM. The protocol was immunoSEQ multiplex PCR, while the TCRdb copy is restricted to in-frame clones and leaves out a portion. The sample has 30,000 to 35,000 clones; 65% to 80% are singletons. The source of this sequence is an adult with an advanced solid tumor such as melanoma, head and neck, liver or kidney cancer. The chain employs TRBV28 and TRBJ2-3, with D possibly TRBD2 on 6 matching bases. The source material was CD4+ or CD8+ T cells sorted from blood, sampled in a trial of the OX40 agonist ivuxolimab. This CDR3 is CAIQFKGGGTDTQYF. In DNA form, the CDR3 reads TGTGCCATCCAGTTTAAAGGCGGGGGCACAGATACGCAGTATTTT.